This T cell receptor (beta chain) was captured in a study of blood T cell repertoires in COVID-19. Overall study: Samples taken during acute and convalescent COVID-19 were collected in the United States, Italy and Spain. PBMCs, B-cell-depleted T cells, or T cells provided the cDNA or gDNA that made up the material.

Sequencing used immunoSEQ multiplex PCR; TCRdb keeps in-frame clones, though not all of them. In the table there are around 210,000 clones, about 86% of which are singletons. CDR1 and CDR2 from the germline V gene are SEHNR and FQNEAQ (reference sequence). V gave up 5 bases and J gave up 6 bases; unmatched junction bases: 6. The length of the CDR3 is 14 residues. This clone was seen only a few times. J is TRBJ1-5 and V is TRBV7-9, with 8 bases fitting TRBD1. Material for sequencing was peripheral blood. The clonotype originates from a man between 18 and 35 years old with active or convalescent COVID-19. The CDR3 DNA reads TGTGCCAGCAGCCGTGGACAGGGCGGTCAGCCCCAGCATTTT. It encodes CASSRGQGGQPQHF. The whole variable domain, filled in from reference TRBV7-9 and TRBJ1-5, reads DTGVSQNPRHKITKRGQNVTFRCDPISEHNRLYWYRQTLGQGPEFLTYFQNEAQLEKSRLLSDRFSAERPKGSFSTLEIQRTEQGDSAMYLCASSRGQGGQPQHFGDGTRLSIL.